This entry features one T cell receptor (beta chain) sequence. This specimen comes from a study of blood T cell repertoires in COVID-19. Study information: From the United States, Italy and Spain came samples of acute and convalescent COVID-19.

Original processing methods: The assay estimated nucleated cells by amplifying reference gene primers. Profiling relied on immunoSEQ multiplex PCR, and the TCRdb table lists in-frame clones only, not all of them. That table supplies the V and J calls and clone size; D and trimming were determined from the DNA. The sample has about 160,000 clones; 87% are singletons. The sequence was collected from a woman in her fifties or sixties who had recovered from COVID-19. The sample was peripheral blood.

CDR3 sequence (DNA): TGCGCCAGCAGCACGGAACAGGGGATGAACACTGAAGCTTTCTTT. As protein: CASSTEQGMNTEAFF. This rearrangement joins TRBV5-1 to TRBJ1-1, with 7 bases matching TRBD1. The CDR3 extends over 15 amino acids. The J segment lost 0 bases and the V segment lost 4 bases, leaving 6 bases of the junction unmatched. Per the germline V gene, CDR1 is SGHRS and CDR2 is YFSETQ.